Listed below are T cell receptor beta chains from one sample, sequenced in a study of shared clonotypes between healthy human individuals. Profiled with immunoSEQ multiplex PCR; TCRdb holds only in-frame clones, not every one. The sample consists of some 2 million clones, about 95% of them appearing once. Sequenced: naive CD8+ T cells sorted from blood. These receptors all stem from a man in his late teens or twenties in good health. Both conserved end residues are part of each CDR3. The D gene is left open where the match is weak. The listing skips clone size in some rows; elsewhere it reads once, few, many or a size class.

abundance	v_gene	len	j_gene	d_gene	CDR3nt	CDR3aa
.	TRBV2	16	TRBJ2-4	TRBD2	TGTGCCAGCAGCGATGTAGCGGGAGGCCTGGGAAACATTCAGTACTTC	CASSDVAGGLGNIQYF
.	TRBV7-9	14	TRBJ2-7	TRBD2	TGTGCCAGCAACGGACTCGGGAGGCTCGACGAGCAGTACTTC	CASNGLGRLDEQYF
.	TRBV28	13	TRBJ2-5	.	TGTGCCAGCAGTTTAGCGGGGCCGGGGACCCAGTACTTC	CASSLAGPGTQYF
.	TRBV10-2	15	TRBJ1-1	.	TGCGCCACCGATCCGGGACCCCCGGGGAACACTGAAGCTTTCTTT	CATDPGPPGNTEAFF
.	TRBV7-9	14	TRBJ2-3	.	TGTGCCACCAGAGGGGCCTCTAGCACAGATACGCAGTATTTT	CATRGASSTDTQYF
once	TRBV2	18	TRBJ2-4	TRBD2	TGTGCCAGCAGTGGAGCGGGAGGGCCAGATCTAGCCAAAAACATTCAGTACTTC	CASSGAGGPDLAKNIQYF
.	TRBV27	14	TRBJ2-7	TRBD1	TGTGCCAGCAGGTTCGGGACAGACTCCTACGAGCAGTACTTC	CASRFGTDSYEQYF
once	TRBV7-6	14	TRBJ2-1	TRBD2	TGTGCCAGCAGCTTAAAAGCGGGAGGTAATGAGCAGTTCTTC	CASSLKAGGNEQFF
.	TRBV28	14	TRBJ2-1	TRBD1	TGTGCCAGCAGTACTGGGACAGGGGGCGCCGGGCAGTTCTTC	CASSTGTGGAGQFF
.	TRBV6-6	13	TRBJ1-2	.	TGTGCCAGCAGTCCAACGGACGGAGATGGCTACACCTTC	CASSPTDGDGYTF
.	TRBV13	15	TRBJ1-1	.	TGTGCCAGCAGCGCGGACGGAAGTTATGCCACTGAAGCTTTCTTT	CASSADGSYATEAFF
once	TRBV7-2	15	TRBJ1-5	.	TGTGCCAGCAGCCCACTGGGGTATAGCAATCAGCCCCAGCATTTT	CASSPLGYSNQPQHF
once	TRBV12-5	12	TRBJ2-5	.	TGTGCTAGTAGCCCCGCTGGGGAGACCCAGTACTTC	CASSPAGETQYF
.	TRBV6-1	15	TRBJ2-1	.	TGTGCCAGCAGTGAACTCAGGGCTACCTACAATGAGCAGTTCTTC	CASSELRATYNEQFF
.	TRBV11-2	12	TRBJ2-5	.	TGTGCCAGCAGCTTTTGGGAGGAGACCCAGTACTTC	CASSFWEETQYF
.	TRBV5-4	11	TRBJ2-7	.	TGTGCCAGCAGCTTGGTGGACGAGCAGTACTTC	CASSLVDEQYF
.	TRBV19	17	TRBJ2-2	TRBD2	TGTGCCAGTAGTACCTCACTAGCGGGAGGCGTCACCGGGGAGCTGTTTTTT	CASSTSLAGGVTGELFF
.	TRBV13	14	TRBJ2-5	.	TGTGCCAGCAGCGTCGGCAGGGCACAAGAGACCCAGTACTTC	CASSVGRAQETQYF
.	TRBV19	15	TRBJ1-6	TRBD1	TGTGCCAGTAGTATTAGGGACAGCCCTAATTCACCCCTCCACTTT	CASSIRDSPNSPLHF
.	TRBV5-8	13	TRBJ2-7	.	TGTGCCAGCAGCCAGGGACGGTCTGGCGAGCAGTACTTC	CASSQGRSGEQYF
.	TRBV5-6	14	TRBJ2-7	.	TGTGCCAGCAGCTTGGGGGGGCCATCCTACGAGCAGTACTTC	CASSLGGPSYEQYF
few	TRBV2	13	TRBJ2-5	TRBD1	TGTGCCAGCAGTAAGACAGGGCGGGAGACCCAGTACTTC	CASSKTGRETQYF
.	TRBV11-2	14	TRBJ2-2	.	TGTGCCAGCAGCCCCCCGATGGGGACCGGGGAGCTGTTTTTT	CASSPPMGTGELFF
.	TRBV27	17	TRBJ2-2	TRBD2	TGTGCCAGCAGTTTATCGGGGACTAGCGGGATCGGCGGGGAGCTGTTTTTT	CASSLSGTSGIGGELFF
.	TRBV6-1	16	TRBJ2-7	.	TGTGCCAGCAGTGAAGCCGCGGCAGGGTGGTCCTACGAGCAGTACTTC	CASSEAAAGWSYEQYF
.	TRBV5-4	14	TRBJ2-7	TRBD1	TGTGCCAGCAGCTTGGGGGACAGGGACTACGAGCAGTACTTC	CASSLGDRDYEQYF
.	TRBV11-2	15	TRBJ1-3	.	TGTGCCAGCAGCGATACAGGGAGCTCTGGAAACACCATATATTTT	CASSDTGSSGNTIYF
.	TRBV7-8	15	TRBJ2-2	TRBD1	TGTGCCAGCAGCTCCGGGACAGGCCCCACCGGGGAGCTGTTTTTT	CASSSGTGPTGELFF
.	TRBV28	14	TRBJ1-4	.	TGTGCCAGCATGGGGTTGCAACACCTCGAAAAACTGTTTTTT	CASMGLQHLEKLFF
.	TRBV7-9	13	TRBJ2-1	.	TGTGCCACCCGGCCCCTCCTTACACGTGAGCAGTTCTTC	CATRPLLTREQFF
.	TRBV11-2	14	TRBJ2-1	.	TGTGCCAGCAGCTTCGTTCCTGTCTCGGACGAGCAGTTCTTC	CASSFVPVSDEQFF
.	TRBV6-1	13	TRBJ2-7	.	TGTGCCAGCAGTGAAGAGGGCCGATACGAGCAGTACTTC	CASSEEGRYEQYF